The next 21 T cell receptor beta chains were all read from a single sample in a study of blood T cell repertoires in COVID-19. Repertoires were generated with immunoSEQ multiplex PCR, while TCRdb's copy carries only in-frame clones and drops some. The sample lists some 46,000 clones, approximately 90% occurring once. Sample: peripheral blood. These receptors were taken from a man aged 60 to 75 with active COVID-19.

The chain combines TRBV29-1 with TRBJ1-2, with D unclear. The germline gives CDR1 SQVTM, CDR2 ANQGSEA. The CDR3 loop spans 12 amino acids. The V gene lost 6 bases and the J gene lost 6 bases, with 14 bases spanning the gap. CDR3 sequence reads: CSVIIAGDGYTF. CDR3 in DNA: TGCAGCGTCATTATCGCCGGGGATGGCTACACCTTC.

V and J are TRBV27 and TRBJ2-3; TRBD2 aligns across 13 bases. The CDR3 has 14 residues. Germline loops: CDR1 MNHEY, CDR2 SMNVEV (reference sequence). The V gene end was trimmed by 11 bases and the J gene end by 2 bases; junction bases not matched to a gene: 4. CDR3: CACGTSGATDTQYF. CDR3 nucleotide sequence: TGTGCCTGCGGGACTAGCGGGGCCACAGATACGCAGTATTTT.

This clone has just a few counts. V is TRBV7-2 and J is TRBJ2-3; weak D call: TRBD2 (6 bases). The germline V and J ends were trimmed by 3 bases and 4 bases, with 8 bases remaining between them. The CDR3 runs 13 residues. Germline assignment: CDR1 SGHTA and CDR2 FQGNSA. The CDR3 DNA reads as TGTGCCAGCAGCTTCATAGCGGCAGATACGCAGTATTTT. This translates into CASSFIAADTQYF.

The chain combines TRBV7-5 with TRBJ2-7; the table's TRBD2 call for D was not verified on the DNA. TRBV7-5 is given as a pseudogene. This CDR3 comprises 11 residues. The CDR3 region has the DNA TGTGCCAGAATGGGACTTCGGGAGCAGTACTTC. This sequence encodes CARMGLREQYF.

V and J are TRBV5-6 and TRBJ2-3, with 7 bases lining up with TRBD2. The J segment lost 6 bases and the V segment lost 5 bases, leaving 6 bases of the junction unmatched. The CDR3 contains 13 residues. Per germline, CDR1 SGHDT and CDR2 YYEEEE. As DNA, the CDR3 is TGTGCCAGCAGGTCCGGGACTAAGGATACGCAGTATTTT. This codes for CASRSGTKDTQYF.

This chain joins TRBV28 and TRBJ1-2, with 11 bases that match TRBD1. CDR3 size: 15 residues. Germline V gives CDR1 MDHEN, CDR2 SYDVKM. The V gene end was trimmed by 6 bases and the J gene end by 7 bases; junction bases not matched to a gene: 10. The CDR3 protein is CASRLDKGTGGGYTF. CDR3 sequence (DNA): TGTGCCAGCAGACTTGATAAAGGGACAGGGGGTGGCTACACCTTC.

The rearrangement joins TRBV28 to TRBJ2-1; 8 positions match TRBD2. There are 15 residues in the CDR3. J gave up 6 bases and V 5 bases, and 9 bases lay outside the gene matches. The V gene's germline CDR1 is MDHEN and CDR2 SYDVKM. The CDR3 protein is CASSNPGLEFNEQFF. Written as DNA, the CDR3 is TGTGCCAGCAGTAATCCGGGACTAGAATTCAATGAGCAGTTCTTC.

The chain carries TRBV6-6 and TRBJ1-5; possibly TRBD1 for D (5 bases). Germline CDR1 and CDR2: MNHNY and SVGAGI (reference sequence). V dropped 6 bases and J dropped 3 bases, with 15 bases sitting between them. The CDR3 has 15 amino acids. CDR3: CASSPGRAYNQPQHF. DNA for the CDR3: TGTGCCAGCAGCCCCGGCAGGGCCTACAATCAGCCCCAGCATTTT.

The gene calls are TRBV2 and TRBJ2-2, with TRBD1 as a possible D gene (6 bases). The V gene's germline CDR1 is SNHLY and CDR2 FYNNEI. Trimming pared 3 bases from V and 5 bases from J, leaving 7 bases between. The CDR3 is 13 residues long. CDR3 in DNA: TGTGCCAGCAGTGAGAGGGGGACCGGGGAGCTGTTTTTT. This encodes CASSERGTGELFF.

This chain connects TRBV12-5 to TRBJ1-1; a possible D gene is TRBD1 (5 bases). Germline-derived CDR1 and CDR2 are LGHNT and FRNRAP. V shed 1 base and J shed 8 bases, with 20 bases lying between them. The CDR3 is 16 residues long. CDR3 region: CASGLDPISDIEEAFF. Written as DNA, the CDR3 is TGTGCTAGTGGTTTGGACCCTATATCGGACATTGAAGAAGCTTTCTTT.

The V gene is TRBV10-3, the J gene TRBJ1-1; no reliable D call. In germline, CDR1 is ENHRY, CDR2 SYGVKD. The CDR3 runs to 15 residues. Trimming removed 4 bases from V and 1 base from J, with 13 bases in between. Here the CDR3 reads CAISVNPTTNTEAFF. The CDR3 nucleotides read TGTGCCATCAGTGTTAATCCGACAACGAACACTGAAGCTTTCTTT.

This sequence joins TRBV9 and TRBJ1-1; TRBD1 might be the D (6 bases). The V gene lost 7 bases and the J gene lost 1 base, with 11 bases spanning the gap. The germline V gene has CDR1 SGDLS and CDR2 YYNGEE. CDR3 length: 13 residues. Here the CDR3 DNA reads TGTGCCAGCGCCTCACAGGGGAACACTGAAGCTTTCTTT. This translates into CASASQGNTEAFF. The full variable domain, with the rest looked up from reference TRBV9 and TRBJ1-1, is DSGVTQTPKHLITATGQRVTLRCSPRSGDLSVYWYQQSLDQGLQFLIQYYNGEERAKGNILERFSAQQFPDLHSELNLSSLELGDSALYFCASASQGNTEAFFGQGTRLTVV.

J is TRBJ1-4 and V is TRBV5-8; no clear D. This CDR3 spans 13 amino acids. V was clipped by 3 bases and J by 8 bases, with 11 bases between them. CDR1 and CDR2 (germline): SGHTS, YDEGEE. The CDR3 protein is CASSSRTGEKLFF. DNA of the CDR3: TGTGCCAGCAGCTCGAGAACGGGGGAAAAACTGTTTTTT.

This clone was seen once. The chain has TRBV30 and TRBJ2-3, with 9 bases identical to TRBD2. Losses at the gene ends were 3 bases for V and 2 bases for J; bases not matched to a gene: 6. The CDR3 totals 15 residues. The germline gives CDR1 GTSNPN, CDR2 SVGIG (reference sequence). Here the CDR3 reads CAWSTSGPATDTQYF. The DNA of the CDR3 is TGTGCCTGGAGCACTAGCGGGCCGGCCACAGATACGCAGTATTTT. The variable domain in full, completed from reference TRBV30 and TRBJ2-3, reads SQTIHQWPATLVQPVGSPLSLECTVEGTSNPNLYWYRQAAGRGLQLLFYSVGIGQISSEVPQNLSASRPQDRQFILSSKKLLLSDSGFYLCAWSTSGPATDTQYFGPGTRLTVL.

V gene TRBV5-6 combines with J gene TRBJ2-7, with TRBD2 as a possible D gene (6 bases). Germline lookup yields CDR1 SGHDT and CDR2 YYEEEE. CDR3 length equals 15 residues. V was clipped by 2 bases and J by 5 bases, with 17 bases between them. CDR3 sequence reads: CASSFVAAGGHEQYF. CDR3 DNA sequence: TGTGCCAGCAGCTTTGTAGCGGCAGGCGGCCACGAGCAGTACTTC.

The J gene is TRBJ2-3, the V gene TRBV24-1; 8 bases fit TRBD1. Germline V lookup: CDR1 KGHDR, CDR2 SFDVKD. The CDR3 extends over 17 amino acids. Trimming at V came to 2 bases and at J to 1 base, leaving 7 bases not matched to a gene. CDR3 bases: TGTGCCACCAGTGATTCCATCAGGGGGCAGCGCACAGATACGCAGTATTTT. Translated, it gives CATSDSIRGQRTDTQYF.

V gene TRBV5-4 combines with J gene TRBJ2-7; 8 bases are a match to TRBD2. Germline lookup yields CDR1 SGHNT and CDR2 YYREEE (reference sequence). After removal of 4 bases from V and 1 base from J, the junction contained 4 bases not matched to a gene. CDR3 length equals 14 residues. The CDR3 spells CASSPGGRSYEQYF. CDR3 in DNA: TGTGCCAGCAGCCCGGGGGGGCGGTCCTACGAGCAGTACTTC. Using reference TRBV5-4 and TRBJ2-7 for the parts outside the CDR3, the full variable domain is ETGVTQSPTHLIKTRGQQVTLRCSSQSGHNTVSWYQQALGQGPQFIFQYYREEENGRGNFPPRFSGLQFPNYSSELNVNALELDDSALYLCASSPGGRSYEQYFGPGTRLTVT.

The rearrangement uses TRBV5-1 and TRBJ2-1, with D perhaps TRBD2 (7 bases). The germline V gene has CDR1 SGHRS and CDR2 YFSETQ. The V end lost 0 bases, the J end lost 10 bases, and 17 bases lay between the germline ends. The CDR3 length is 15 residues. Here the CDR3 DNA reads TGCGCCAGCAGCTTGGGGGGGGGCGCAGGTATCGAGCAGTTCTTC. This encodes CASSLGGGAGIEQFF. Based on the CDR3 plus reference TRBV5-1 and TRBJ2-1, the full variable domain is KAGVTQTPRYLIKTRGQQVTLSCSPISGHRSVSWYQQTPGQGLQFLFEYFSETQRNKGNFPGRFSGRQFSNSRSEMNVSTLELGDSALYLCASSLGGGAGIEQFFGPGTRLTVL.

V usage is TRBV2 and J usage is TRBJ2-2; no clear D. V lost 8 bases and J 3 bases, leaving 16 bases between the germline ends. CDR1 is SNHLY, CDR2 FYNNEI, per germline. This CDR3 is 15 amino acids long. CDR3 DNA: TGTGCCAGCTCACCTTCTACCCCGGACACCGGGGAGCTGTTTTTT. Translated, it gives CASSPSTPDTGELFF. Drawing the rest from reference TRBV2 and TRBJ2-2, the complete variable domain is EPEVTQTPSHQVTQMGQEVILRCVPISNHLYFYWYRQILGQKVEFLVSFYNNEISEKSEIFDDQFSVERPDGSNFTLKIRSTKLEDSAMYFCASSPSTPDTGELFFGEGSRLTVL.

The chain joins TRBV14 to TRBJ1-2, with 10 positions matching TRBD1. The V gene's germline CDR1 is SGHDN and CDR2 FVKESK. The V and J ends lost 4 bases and 5 bases, in that order; junction bases with no gene match: 4. This CDR3 comprises 14 residues. CDR3: CASSRGQGIYGYTF. CDR3 nucleotide sequence: TGTGCCAGCAGCCGGGGACAGGGGATATATGGCTACACCTTC.

The table lists this clone with a count of one. The chain uses TRBV3-1 (or the pseudogene TRBV3-2) and TRBJ1-1; D is uncertain. Trimming removed 1 base at V and 1 base at J, with 10 bases between. CDR1 is LGHDT and CDR2 is YNNKEL in the germline V gene (reference sequence). CDR3 length: 15 amino acids. The CDR3 spells CASSQGWRPNTEAFF. The CDR3 nucleotides read TGTGCCAGCAGCCAAGGTTGGCGGCCGAACACTGAAGCTTTCTTT.